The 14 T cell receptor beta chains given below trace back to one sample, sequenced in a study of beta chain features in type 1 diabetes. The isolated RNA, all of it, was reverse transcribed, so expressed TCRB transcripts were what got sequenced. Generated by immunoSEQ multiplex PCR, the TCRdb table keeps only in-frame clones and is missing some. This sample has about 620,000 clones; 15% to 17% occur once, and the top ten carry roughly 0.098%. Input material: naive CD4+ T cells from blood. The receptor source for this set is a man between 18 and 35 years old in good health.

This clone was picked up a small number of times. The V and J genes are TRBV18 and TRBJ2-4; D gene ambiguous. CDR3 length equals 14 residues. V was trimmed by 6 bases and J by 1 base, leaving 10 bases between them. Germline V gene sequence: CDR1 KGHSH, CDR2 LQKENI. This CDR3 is CASSLRLAKNIQYF. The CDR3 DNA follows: TGTGCCAGCTCTCTCAGACTCGCCAAAAACATTCAGTACTTC.

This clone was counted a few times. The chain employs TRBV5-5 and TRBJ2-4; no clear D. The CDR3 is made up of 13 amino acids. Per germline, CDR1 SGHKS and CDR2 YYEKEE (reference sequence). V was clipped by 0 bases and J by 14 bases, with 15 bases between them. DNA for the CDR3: TGTGCCAGCAGCTTGGTGACCCCTGCTTACGAGTACTTC. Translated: CASSLVTPAYEYF. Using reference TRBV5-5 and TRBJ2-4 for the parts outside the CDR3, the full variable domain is DAGVTQSPTHLIKTRGQQVTLRCSPISGHKSVSWYQQVLGQGPQFIFQYYEKEERGRGNFPDRFSARQFPNYSSELNVNALLLGDSALYLCASSLVTPAYEYFGAGTRLSVL.

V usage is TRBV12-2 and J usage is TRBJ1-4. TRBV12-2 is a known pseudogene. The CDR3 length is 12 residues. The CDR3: CASRFPGAKLFF. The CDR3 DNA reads TGTGCAAGTCGCTTCCCGGGGGCAAAACTGTTTTTT.

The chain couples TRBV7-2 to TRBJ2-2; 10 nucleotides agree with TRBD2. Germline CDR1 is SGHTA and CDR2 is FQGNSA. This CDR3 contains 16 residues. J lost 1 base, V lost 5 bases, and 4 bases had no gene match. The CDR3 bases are TGTGCCAGCAGCCCGGGACTAGCGTGGAACACCGGGGAGCTGTTTTTT. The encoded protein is CASSPGLAWNTGELFF.

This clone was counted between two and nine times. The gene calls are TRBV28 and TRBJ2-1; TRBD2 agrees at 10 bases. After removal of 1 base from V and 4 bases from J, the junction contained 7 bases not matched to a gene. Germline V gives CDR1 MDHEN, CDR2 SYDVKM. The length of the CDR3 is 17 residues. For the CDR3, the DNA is TGTGCCAGCAGTTTATCAGGACTAGCGGCCTTATACAATGAGCAGTTCTTC. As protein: CASSLSGLAALYNEQFF. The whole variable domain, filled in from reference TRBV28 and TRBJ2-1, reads DVKVTQSSRYLVKRTGEKVFLECVQDMDHENMFWYRQDPGLGLRLIYFSYDVKMKEKGDIPEGYSVSREKKERFSLILESASTNQTSMYLCASSLSGLAALYNEQFFGPGTRLTVL.

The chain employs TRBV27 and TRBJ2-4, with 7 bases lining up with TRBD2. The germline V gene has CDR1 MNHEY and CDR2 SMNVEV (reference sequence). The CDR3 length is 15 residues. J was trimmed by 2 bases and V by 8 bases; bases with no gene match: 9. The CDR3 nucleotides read TGTGCCAGCCGCGACGGGAGGATATCCAAAAACATTCAGTACTTC. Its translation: CASRDGRISKNIQYF.

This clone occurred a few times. The CDR3, as DNA: TGTGCCAGCTCACCACGGGGGGACACAGATACGCAGTATTTT. Amino acid sequence: CASSPRGDTDTQYF. The rearrangement uses TRBV18 and TRBJ2-3, with D possibly being TRBD2 (6 bases). Trimming stripped 1 base from V and 2 bases from J, with 7 bases between. There are 14 residues in the CDR3. Germline values: CDR1 KGHSH, CDR2 LQKENI.

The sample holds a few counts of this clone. CDR3 coding DNA: TGTGCCAGCTCCAACCGTGCAACTAATGAAAAACTGTTTTTT. It yields the protein CASSNRATNEKLFF. The chain combines TRBV18 with TRBJ1-4; D not resolved. This CDR3 has 14 amino acids. The ends were cut back, 6 bases at V and 0 bases at J, with 8 bases in the middle. Germline values: CDR1 KGHSH, CDR2 LQKENI. Supplemented by reference TRBV18 and TRBJ1-4, the full variable domain reads NAGVMQNPRHLVRRRGQEARLRCSPMKGHSHVYWYRQLPEEGLKFMVYLQKENIIDESGMPKERFSAEFPKEGPSILRIQQVVRGDSAAYFCASSNRATNEKLFFGSGTQLSVL.

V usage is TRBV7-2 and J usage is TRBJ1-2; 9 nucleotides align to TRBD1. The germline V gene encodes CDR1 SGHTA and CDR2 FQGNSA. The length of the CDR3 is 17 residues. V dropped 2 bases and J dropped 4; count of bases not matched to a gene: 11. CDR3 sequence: CASSLRMDRGLGYGYTF. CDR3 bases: TGTGCCAGCAGCTTACGGATGGACAGGGGACTGGGCTATGGCTACACCTTC.

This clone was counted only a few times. The CDR3 nucleotides are TGTGCCAGCAGCTTTGGAGTACAGCCCCAGCATTTT. Protein sequence: CASSFGVQPQHF. The rearrangement joins TRBV7-9 to TRBJ1-5; D ambiguous. The CDR3 spans 12 residues. V dropped 3 bases and J dropped 7 bases, with 7 bases sitting between them. Germline values: CDR1 SEHNR, CDR2 FQNEAQ (reference sequence).

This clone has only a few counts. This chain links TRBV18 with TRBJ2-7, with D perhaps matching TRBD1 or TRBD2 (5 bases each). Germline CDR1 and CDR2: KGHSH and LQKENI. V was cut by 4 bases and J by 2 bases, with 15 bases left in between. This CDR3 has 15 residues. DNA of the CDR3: TGTGCCAGCTCACACCGGGACGGATCGGCCTACGAGCAGTACTTC. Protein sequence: CASSHRDGSAYEQYF. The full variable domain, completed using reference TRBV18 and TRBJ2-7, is NAGVMQNPRHLVRRRGQEARLRCSPMKGHSHVYWYRQLPEEGLKFMVYLQKENIIDESGMPKERFSAEFPKEGPSILRIQQVVRGDSAAYFCASSHRDGSAYEQYFGPGTRLTVT.

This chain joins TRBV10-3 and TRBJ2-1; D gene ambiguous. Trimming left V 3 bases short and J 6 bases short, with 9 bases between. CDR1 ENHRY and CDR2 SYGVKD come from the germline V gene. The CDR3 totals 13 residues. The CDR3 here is CAISDYNGNEQFF. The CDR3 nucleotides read TGTGCCATCAGTGATTACAACGGCAATGAGCAGTTCTTC.

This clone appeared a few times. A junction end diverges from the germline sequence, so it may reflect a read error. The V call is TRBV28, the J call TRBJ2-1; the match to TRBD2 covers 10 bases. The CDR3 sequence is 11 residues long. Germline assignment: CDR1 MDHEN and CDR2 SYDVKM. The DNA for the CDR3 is TGTGCCAGCAGTTTGATGGGACTAGCGCTCTTC. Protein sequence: CASSLMGLALF.

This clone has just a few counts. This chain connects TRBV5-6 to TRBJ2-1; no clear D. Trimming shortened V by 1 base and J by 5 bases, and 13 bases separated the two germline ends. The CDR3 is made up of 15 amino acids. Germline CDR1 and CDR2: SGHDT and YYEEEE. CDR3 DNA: TGTGCCAGCAGCTTGCGGTGGGATATGGACAATGAGCAGTTCTTC. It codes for CASSLRWDMDNEQFF.